This T cell receptor (beta chain) was profiled in a study of shared clonotypes between healthy human individuals. Assay used: immunoSEQ multiplex PCR; TCRdb lists only in-frame clones, some missing. The table includes 1,500,000 or so clones, around 98.5% detected once. CDR1 and CDR2 from the germline V gene are SGDLS and YYNGEE. J gave up 3 bases and V 1 base, and 5 bases lay outside the gene matches. The CDR3 is 17 residues long. The source material was naive CD4+ T cells sorted from blood. The subset is: CD45RA+ positively selected. The origin of this receptor is a man aged 30 to 39 in good health. This chain uses TRBV9 with TRBJ2-1; 12 positions agree with TRBD2. CDR3 loop: CASSVKGLAGYYNEQFF. The DNA for the CDR3 is TGTGCCAGCAGCGTAAAGGGACTAGCGGGCTACTACAATGAGCAGTTCTTC.